The rows below give T cell receptor beta chains drawn from one sample of a study of T cells after yellow fever vaccination. In TCRdb, the 5' RACE reads were re-called with MiXCR into one record per CDR3 protein. The sample consists of a few hundred thousand distinct CDR3 sequences, 12% of them appearing once. Material: CD4+ T cells sorted from PBMCs, obtained 15 days after the yellow fever booster vaccination. The receptors were sampled from a man in his late teens or twenties who received the YFV17D yellow fever vaccine. The CDR3 runs from the conserved cysteine through the conserved F or W. D genes are given only for firm matches. Rows give clone size only sometimes, using once, few, many, or a class for an expanded clone.

>few|TRBJ2-2|TRBV30|-
CAWSVGTHGELFF
TGTGCCTGGAGTGTAGGGACGCATGGGGAGCTGTTTTTT
>-|TRBJ1-1|TRBV3-1|-
CASSQLQTMNTEAFF
TGTGCCAGCAGCCAACTGCAGACCATGAACACTGAAGCTTTCTTT
>many|TRBJ1-1|TRBV6-5|-
CASSFRSRGNTEAFF
TGTGCCAGCAGTTTCCGATCCCGGGGCAACACTGAAGCTTTCTTT
>few|TRBJ1-5|TRBV5-1|TRBD1
CASSPEGQGAGQPQHF
TGCGCCAGCAGCCCGGAGGGACAGGGGGCGGGTCAGCCCCAGCATTTT
>many|TRBJ2-3|TRBV5-1|TRBD2
CASSLASGADTQYF
TGCGCCAGCAGCTTGGCTAGCGGGGCAGATACGCAGTATTTT
>-|TRBJ1-2|TRBV5-1|-
CASSLGDPYGYTF
TGCGCCAGCAGCTTGGGGGACCCCTATGGCTACACCTTC
>-|TRBJ1-1|TRBV6-2/TRBV6-3|-
CASEQGFDGSTEAFF
TGTGCCAGCGAACAGGGATTCGACGGTAGCACTGAAGCTTTCTTT
>few|TRBJ1-4|TRBV6-1|-
CASSPSPNEKLFF
TGTGCCAGCAGTCCATCGCCTAATGAAAAACTGTTTTTT
>many|TRBJ2-5|TRBV5-1|TRBD2
CASSSSTSGKETQYF
TGCGCCAGCAGCTCTTCGACTAGCGGGAAAGAGACCCAGTACTTC
>-|TRBJ2-2|TRBV3-1|-
CASGGVHTGELFF
TGTGCCAGCGGGGGTGTCCACACCGGGGAGCTGTTTTTT
>once|TRBJ2-3|TRBV7-2|TRBD2
CATATRGGRSTDTQYF
TGTGCCACCGCCACCCGGGGGGGGAGGAGCACAGATACGCAGTATTTT
>-|TRBJ2-5|TRBV20-1|TRBD2
CSAYPGRVGETQYF
TGCAGTGCTTACCCCGGGAGGGTCGGGGAGACCCAGTACTTC
>few|TRBJ1-2|TRBV30|-
CAWKTRGTSTYGYTF
TGTGCCTGGAAAACCCGGGGGACGTCGACCTATGGCTACACCTTC
>few|TRBJ1-5|TRBV12-3/TRBV12-4|-
CASRGGRGVHQPQHF
TGTGCCAGCAGGGGAGGGCGGGGAGTACATCAGCCCCAGCATTTT
>once|TRBJ2-5|TRBV5-4|-
CASSLPEAVQETQYF
TGTGCCAGCAGCTTGCCCGAGGCCGTACAAGAGACCCAGTACTTC
>many|TRBJ2-5|TRBV5-1|-
CASSLDVVVETQYF
TGCGCCAGCAGCTTGGATGTAGTAGTTGAGACCCAGTACTTC
>-|TRBJ2-5|TRBV7-2|-
CASSLDSPPTQYF
TGTGCCAGCAGCTTAGACTCCCCGCCGACCCAGTACTTC
>few|TRBJ2-5|TRBV5-1|-
CASSLAVVPQETQYF
TGCGCCAGCAGCTTGGCCGTAGTCCCCCAAGAGACCCAGTACTTC
>few|TRBJ2-5|TRBV5-6|TRBD2
CASSWTLSGGPETQYF
TGTGCCAGCAGCTGGACCCTTAGCGGGGGCCCCGAGACCCAGTACTTC
>few|TRBJ2-2|TRBV5-1|TRBD2
CASSLSAGGLAGELFF
TGCGCCAGCAGCTTGTCAGCGGGGGGGCTCGCCGGGGAGCTGTTTTTT
>-|TRBJ1-5|TRBV6-1|-
CASSENQPQHF
TGTGCCAGCAGTGAAAATCAGCCCCAGCATTTT
>-|TRBJ2-7|TRBV7-9|-
CASGPSRYEQYF
TGTGCCAGCGGCCCTTCCCGCTACGAGCAGTACTTC
>-|TRBJ2-7|TRBV6-2/TRBV6-3|TRBD1
CASRQGTYEQYF
TGTGCCAGCAGACAGGGGACCTACGAGCAGTACTTC
>-|TRBJ2-2|TRBV6-5|-
CASSRTTNTGELFF
TGTGCCAGCAGCCGTACAACGAACACCGGGGAGCTGTTTTTT
>few|TRBJ1-1|TRBV30|-
CAWSKGLSGGEAFF
TGTGCCTGGAGCAAAGGCCTATCCGGAGGTGAAGCTTTCTTT
>few|TRBJ2-1|TRBV10-1|TRBD2
CASSETSGAYYNEQFF
TGCGCCAGCAGTGAGACTAGCGGGGCCTACTACAATGAGCAGTTCTTC
>-|TRBJ1-2|TRBV20-1|-
CSAQRAGANLYGYTF
TGCAGTGCTCAGAGAGCCGGGGCTAACCTCTATGGCTACACCTTC
>-|TRBJ2-5|TRBV12-3/TRBV12-4|TRBD2
CASSPIRGGETQYF
TGTGCCAGCAGTCCTATACGGGGGGGGGAGACCCAGTACTTC
>many|TRBJ1-4|TRBV30|TRBD1
CAWSVQGSGKLFF
TGTGCCTGGAGTGTACAGGGGAGCGGAAAACTGTTTTTT
>-|TRBJ2-1|TRBV5-1|TRBD2
CASSLPGGREQFF
TGCGCCAGCAGCTTGCCGGGGGGGCGTGAGCAGTTCTTC
>-|TRBJ2-7|TRBV20-1|-
CSAIGRGGYEQYF
TGCAGTGCTATCGGGCGTGGGGGGTACGAGCAGTACTTC
>-|TRBJ2-1|TRBV5-1|-
CASSRGASEYNEQFF
TGCGCCAGCAGCCGAGGGGCCAGTGAGTACAATGAGCAGTTCTTC
>-|TRBJ1-1|TRBV2|-
CASRLPDTEAFF
TGTGCCAGCAGACTGCCGGACACTGAAGCTTTCTTT
>few|TRBJ1-5|TRBV19|-
CASSIPGFQPQHF
TGTGCCAGTAGTATACCAGGGTTTCAGCCCCAGCATTTT
>once|TRBJ2-1|TRBV6-2/TRBV6-3|-
CASSYTVDAEQFF
TGTGCCAGCAGTTACACGGTGGACGCTGAGCAGTTCTTC
>many|TRBJ2-1|TRBV10-3|TRBD2
CAISDPTLAGHNEQFF
TGTGCCATCAGTGATCCTACCCTAGCGGGGCACAATGAGCAGTTCTTC
>-|TRBJ2-2|TRBV4-2|TRBD2
CASSQGLGLAGDTGELFF
TGTGCCAGCAGCCAAGGTCTCGGACTAGCGGGGGACACCGGGGAGCTGTTTTTT
>many|TRBJ2-5|TRBV5-1|TRBD2
CASSDGVLAQALKTQYF
TGCGCCAGCAGCGACGGAGTACTAGCGCAAGCCCTTAAGACCCAGTACTTC
>few|TRBJ1-1|TRBV7-9|TRBD1
CASSADRVWNTEAFF
TGTGCCAGCAGCGCGGACAGGGTTTGGAACACTGAAGCTTTCTTT
>-|TRBJ1-1|TRBV2|-
CASTQGTAYTEAFF
TGTGCCAGCACCCAAGGAACGGCCTACACTGAAGCTTTCTTT
>-|TRBJ2-5|TRBV7-2|TRBD1
CASSLIGIVGDRVETQYF
TGTGCCAGCAGCTTAATAGGGATAGTGGGGGACAGGGTGGAGACCCAGTACTTC
>-|TRBJ2-5|TRBV28|-
CASSSGGQHQETQYF
TGTGCCAGCAGTTCCGGGGGACAGCACCAAGAGACCCAGTACTTC
>-|TRBJ1-4|TRBV6-2/TRBV6-3|-
CASSYSGGREKLFF
TGTGCCAGCAGTTACTCCGGGGGCCGGGAAAAACTGTTTTTT
>many|TRBJ2-2|TRBV19|-
CASSGVGGTGELFF
TGTGCCAGTAGTGGGGTAGGGGGCACCGGGGAGCTGTTTTTT
>-|TRBJ2-1|TRBV12-3/TRBV12-4|-
CASMEVGEQFF
TGTGCCAGCATGGAGGTGGGAGAGCAGTTCTTC
>few|TRBJ2-7|TRBV5-4|TRBD1
CASSMYGTGNYEQYF
TGTGCCAGCAGTATGTACGGGACAGGTAACTACGAGCAGTACTTC
>-|TRBJ1-5|TRBV12-3/TRBV12-4|-
CASVLGPGNQPQHF
TGTGCCAGTGTTTTGGGGCCCGGTAATCAGCCCCAGCATTTT
>few|TRBJ2-3|TRBV7-8|-
CASSLSTIFDTQYF
TGTGCCAGCAGCCTATCCACGATATTCGATACGCAGTATTTT
>-|TRBJ1-1|TRBV29-1|-
CSVASAGLNTEAFF
TGCAGCGTGGCGTCAGCGGGCCTGAACACTGAAGCTTTCTTT
>-|TRBJ2-1|TRBV29-1|TRBD2
CSVGTSGGAVYNEQFF
TGCAGCGTGGGGACTAGCGGGGGGGCCGTATACAATGAGCAGTTCTTC
>few|TRBJ1-2|TRBV6-5|-
CATKGGFGYGYTF
TGTGCCACGAAGGGAGGGTTCGGGTATGGCTACACCTTC
>-|TRBJ2-5|TRBV6-2/TRBV6-3|-
CASSRGGGQETQYF
TGTGCCAGCAGCCGAGGGGGGGGTCAAGAGACCCAGTACTTC
>-|TRBJ2-2|TRBV5-1|-
CASSLGNAEQGGGELFF
TGCGCCAGCAGCTTGGGAAACGCGGAACAGGGCGGCGGGGAGCTGTTTTTT
>many|TRBJ2-5|TRBV28|-
CASSLLKETQYF
TGTGCCAGCAGTTTATTGAAGGAGACCCAGTACTTC
>few|TRBJ1-1|TRBV7-9|-
CASSLDSVTTNRPMNTEAFF
TGTGCCAGCAGCTTAGATTCCGTGACGACGAATCGTCCCATGAACACTGAAGCTTTCTTT
>many|TRBJ2-2|TRBV20-1|-
CSARAGTLVGELFF
TGCAGTGCTAGAGCCGGGACCCTAGTTGGGGAGCTGTTTTTT
>few|TRBJ1-5|TRBV7-8|-
CASSLLVGYGQPQHF
TGTGCCAGCAGCTTATTGGTAGGGTACGGACAGCCCCAGCATTTT
>-|TRBJ1-5|TRBV28|-
CASRSRGENQPQHF
TGTGCCAGCCGTTCTCGGGGGGAAAATCAGCCCCAGCATTTT
>-|TRBJ2-1|TRBV29-1|TRBD2
CSVDIAGVFNEQFF
TGCAGCGTTGATATAGCGGGGGTCTTCAATGAGCAGTTCTTC